The 12 T cell receptor beta chains listed next were all sequenced from one sample in a study of early T cells in non-severe SARS-CoV-2 infection. TCRdb called the 5' RACE reads again in MiXCR, with one record for every CDR3 protein. The data show 25,000 to 35,000 distinct CDR3 sequences, less than 6.5% seen once. The specimen comprised whole blood, sampled at baseline. These receptors were obtained from an adult who was a healthcare worker with PCR-confirmed SARS-CoV-2 infection or an uninfected control (not recorded which).

By frequency in the sample, this clonotype is medium-sized. The rearrangement links TRBV18 to TRBJ1-1; no definite D call. V lost 3 bases to trimming and J lost 0 bases, with 8 bases between them. The CDR3 is made up of 14 amino acids. CDR1 is KGHSH, CDR2 LQKENI, per germline. CDR3 nucleotide sequence: TGTGCCAGCTCACCTTCGACAATGAACACTGAAGCTTTCTTT. Translating it yields CASSPSTMNTEAFF.

Many counts were recorded for this clonotype. The rearrangement uses TRBV4-3 and TRBJ1-2; a weak D match, TRBD1 (6 bases). V shed 0 bases and J shed 3 bases, with 14 bases lying between them. CDR3 length: 16 residues. From germline, CDR1 is LGHNA and CDR2 YSLEER. The CDR3 bases are TGCGCCAGCAGCCAAGAGGTCCACAGGGAAGACTATGGCTACACCTTC. This gives the protein CASSQEVHREDYGYTF.

The J gene is TRBJ2-5, the V gene TRBV6-6; D might be TRBD2 (7 bases). Deletions cut 2 bases from V and 5 bases from J, with 18 bases between. This CDR3 has 16 amino acids. Germline-derived CDR1 and CDR2 are MNHNY and SVGAGI (reference sequence). This CDR3 is CASSYGGGSREETQYF. CDR3 DNA: TGTGCCAGCAGTTACGGGGGCGGGAGCCGGGAGGAGACCCAGTACTTC.

At least ten counts were recorded for this clonotype. The chain links TRBV11-2 to TRBJ2-1; D uncertain. V dropped 3 bases and J dropped 1 base, with 7 bases sitting between them. Germline CDR1 is SGHAT and CDR2 is FQNNGV. This CDR3 spans 14 amino acids. CDR3 coding DNA: TGTGCCAGCAGCTTGTGGGAATCCTACAATGAGCAGTTCTTC. This gives the protein CASSLWESYNEQFF. The full variable domain, completed using reference TRBV11-2 and TRBJ2-1, is EAGVAQSPRYKIIEKRQSVAFWCNPISGHATLYWYQQILGQGPKLLIQFQNNGVVDDSQLPKDRFSAERLKGVDSTLKIQPAKLEDSAVYLCASSLWESYNEQFFGPGTRLTVL.

This clonotype occurred many times. V and J are TRBV19 and TRBJ2-3; 10 bases align to TRBD2. Germline values: CDR1 LNHDA, CDR2 SQIVND (reference sequence). This CDR3 comprises 17 residues. The J segment lost 8 bases and the V segment lost 5 bases, leaving 16 bases of the junction unmatched. CDR3 protein: CASSPRESGGAWVTQYF. CDR3 bases: TGTGCCAGTAGTCCCCGTGAGAGCGGGGGGGCCTGGGTTACGCAGTATTTT.

This clonotype came up many times. The chain uses TRBV6-4 and TRBJ2-1; the D gene could be TRBD1 or TRBD2 (5 bases each). Per the germline V gene, CDR1 is MRHNA and CDR2 is SNTAGT. The ends were cut back, 4 bases at V and 0 bases at J, with 7 bases in the middle. The CDR3 consists of 14 residues. The CDR3 spells CASSGGSSYNEQFF. DNA for the CDR3: TGTGCCAGCAGTGGGGGGAGCTCCTACAATGAGCAGTTCTTC.

The sample holds many counts of this clonotype. The chain links TRBV28 to TRBJ1-5; no firm D call. The CDR3 totals 15 residues. Trimming removed 6 bases from V and 3 bases from J, with 15 bases in between. CDR1 MDHEN and CDR2 SYDVKM come from the germline V gene. The CDR3 loop is CASRTPAGDNQPQHF. DNA of the CDR3: TGTGCCAGCAGGACCCCGGCAGGCGACAATCAGCCCCAGCATTTT. The complete variable domain, with remaining parts taken from reference TRBV28 and TRBJ1-5, reads DVKVTQSSRYLVKRTGEKVFLECVQDMDHENMFWYRQDPGLGLRLIYFSYDVKMKEKGDIPEGYSVSREKKERFSLILESASTNQTSMYLCASRTPAGDNQPQHFGDGTRLSIL.

At least ten counts were recorded for this clonotype. The chain is built from TRBV7-2 and TRBJ1-1; the match to TRBD1 covers 11 bases. The germline CDR1 and CDR2 sequences are SGHTA and FQGNSA. The CDR3 runs 13 residues. The ends lost 8 bases at V and 5 bases at J; junction bases unmatched: 4. The CDR3 reads CASGQGANTEAFF. The CDR3 region has the DNA TGTGCCAGCGGACAGGGGGCAAATACTGAAGCTTTCTTT.

This clonotype has ten or more counts. The chain combines TRBV6-1 with TRBJ1-2, with 7 positions matching TRBD1. Germline V gene data show CDR1 as MNHNS and CDR2 as SASEGT. CDR3 length: 14 amino acids. Germline trimming cut 0 bases from V and 7 bases from J; bases unmatched to any gene: 5. The CDR3 protein is CASSEAGQAAGYTF. DNA for the CDR3: TGTGCCAGCAGTGAAGCCGGACAGGCGGCTGGCTACACCTTC.

This clonotype was observed at least ten times. The J gene is TRBJ1-1, the V gene TRBV4-3; 8 nucleotides match TRBD1. In germline, CDR1 is LGHNA, CDR2 YSLEER. The CDR3 runs 17 residues. With 3 bases clipped from V and 0 bases from J, the junction kept 9 bases outside the gene matches. CDR3 coding DNA: TGCGCCAGCAGCCAGCCCGGACAGGGCGGCATGAACACTGAAGCTTTCTTT. Its translation: CASSQPGQGGMNTEAFF.

The CDR3 here is CASSFFWTGTDTQYF. For the CDR3, the DNA is TGTGCCAGCAGCTTTTTCTGGACAGGGACAGATACGCAGTATTTT. This chain uses TRBV5-6 with TRBJ2-3; 8 positions agree with TRBD1. In germline, CDR1 is SGHDT, CDR2 YYEEEE. V lost 2 bases, J lost 3 bases, and 5 bases stayed unmatched. CDR3 length: 15 amino acids. The full variable domain, its missing parts supplied by reference TRBV5-6 and TRBJ2-3, is DAGVTQSPTHLIKTRGQQVTLRCSPKSGHDTVSWYQQALGQGPQFIFQYYEEEERQRGNFPDRFSGHQFPNYSSELNVNALLLGDSALYLCASSFFWTGTDTQYFGPGTRLTVL.

This clonotype was recorded at least ten times. The rearrangement links TRBV9 to TRBJ1-3, with unresolved D. V lost 3 bases to trimming and J lost 8 bases, with 12 bases between them. In germline, CDR1 is SGDLS, CDR2 YYNGEE. CDR3 length: 13 amino acids. CDR3 DNA: TGTGCCAGCAGCGCGGATTTCCTGGACACCATATATTTT. Translation gives CASSADFLDTIYF.